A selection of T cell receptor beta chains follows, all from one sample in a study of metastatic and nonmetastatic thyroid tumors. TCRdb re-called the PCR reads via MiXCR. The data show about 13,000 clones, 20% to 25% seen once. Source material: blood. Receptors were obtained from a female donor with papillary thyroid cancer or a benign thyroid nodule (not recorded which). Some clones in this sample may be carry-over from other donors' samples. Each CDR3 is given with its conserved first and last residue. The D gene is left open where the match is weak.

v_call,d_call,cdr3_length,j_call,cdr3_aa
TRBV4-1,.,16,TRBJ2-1,CASSHPRDIRPNEQFF
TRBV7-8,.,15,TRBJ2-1,CASSLTRGYYNEQFF
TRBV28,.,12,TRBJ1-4,CASSLGTFKLFF
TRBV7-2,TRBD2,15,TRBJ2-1,CASSRLAGGGNEQFF
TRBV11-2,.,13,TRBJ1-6,CASSHEGLSPLHF
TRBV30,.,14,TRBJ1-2,CAWSDGLQAPGYTF
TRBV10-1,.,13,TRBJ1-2,CASSQGINYGYTF
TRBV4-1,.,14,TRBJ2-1,CASSQDAGTDEQFF
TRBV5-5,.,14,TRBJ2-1,CASSLTVPYNEQFF
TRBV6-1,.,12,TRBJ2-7,CASSPQRNEQYF
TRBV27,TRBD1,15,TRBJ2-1,CASRSGTASYNEQFF
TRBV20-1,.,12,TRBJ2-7,CSAKDTSYEQYF
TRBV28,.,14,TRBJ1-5,CASIRVKGNQPQHF
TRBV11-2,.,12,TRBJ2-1,CASSRTTNEQFF
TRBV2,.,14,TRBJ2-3,CATWEGGRIDTQYF
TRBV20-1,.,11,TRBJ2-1,CRPEGYNEQFF
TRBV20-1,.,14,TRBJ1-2,CSARAGGINYGYTF
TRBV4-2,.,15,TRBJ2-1,CASSPGRTLQNEQFF
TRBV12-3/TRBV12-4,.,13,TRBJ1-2,CASCPKGLGGYTF
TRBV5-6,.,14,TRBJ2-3,CASSLSGRTDTQYF
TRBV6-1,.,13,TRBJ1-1,CASSESEEIEAFF
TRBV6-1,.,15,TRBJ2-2,CASSEGGTNTGELFF
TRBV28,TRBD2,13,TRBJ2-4,CASSLDGTNILYF
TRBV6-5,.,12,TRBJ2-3,CASSYGGPTQYF
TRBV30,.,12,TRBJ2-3,CAWSTAGPTQYF
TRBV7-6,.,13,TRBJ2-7,CASSLAHPNEQYF